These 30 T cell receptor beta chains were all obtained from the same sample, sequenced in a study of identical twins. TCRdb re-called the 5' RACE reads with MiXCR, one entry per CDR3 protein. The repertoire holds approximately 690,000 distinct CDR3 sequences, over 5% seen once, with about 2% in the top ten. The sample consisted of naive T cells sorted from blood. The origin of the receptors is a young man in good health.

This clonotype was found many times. The CDR3: CASTSGATPHEQFF. The CDR3 nucleotides read TGTGCCAGCACCTCCGGGGCCACCCCACATGAGCAGTTCTTC. The rearrangement uses TRBV6-1 and TRBJ2-1; tentatively, D is TRBD1 or TRBD2 (5 bases each). CDR3 size: 14 residues. The V end was cut by 7 bases, the J end by 8 bases, with 18 bases between. The germline V gene encodes CDR1 MNHNS and CDR2 SASEGT.

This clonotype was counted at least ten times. CDR3: CASSPGQGADEQFF. CDR3 coding DNA: TGTGCCAGCAGCCCCGGACAGGGGGCCGATGAGCAGTTCTTC. The V and J genes are TRBV3-1 and TRBJ2-1; 11 bases match TRBD1. With 4 bases clipped from V and 8 bases from J, the junction kept 4 bases outside the gene matches. The CDR3 runs 14 residues. Germline CDR1 LGHDT, CDR2 YNNKEL (reference sequence).

CDR3 coding DNA: TGTGCCAGCAGCCCCAGGACTAGCGGGAGTTTCGACGAGCAGTACTTC. Protein: CASSPRTSGSFDEQYF. V usage is TRBV28 and J usage is TRBJ2-7, with 13 positions matching TRBD2. J lost 5 bases, V lost 6 bases, and 10 bases had no gene match. Germline V CDR1 and CDR2: MDHEN, SYDVKM. CDR3 length equals 16 residues.

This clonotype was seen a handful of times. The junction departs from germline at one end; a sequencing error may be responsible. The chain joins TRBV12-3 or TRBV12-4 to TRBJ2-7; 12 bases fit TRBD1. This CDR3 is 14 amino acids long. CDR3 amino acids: CACSGDRGLYEQYF. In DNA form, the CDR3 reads TGTGCCTGCAGTGGGGACAGGGGGCTCTACGAGCAGTACTTC.

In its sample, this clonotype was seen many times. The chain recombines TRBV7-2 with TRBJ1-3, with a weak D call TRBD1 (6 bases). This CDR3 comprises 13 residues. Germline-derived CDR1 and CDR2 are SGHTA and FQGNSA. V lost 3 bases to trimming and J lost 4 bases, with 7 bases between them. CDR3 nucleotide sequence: TGTGCCAGCAGCTTTGACAGGGGAAACACCATATATTTT. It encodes CASSFDRGNTIYF.

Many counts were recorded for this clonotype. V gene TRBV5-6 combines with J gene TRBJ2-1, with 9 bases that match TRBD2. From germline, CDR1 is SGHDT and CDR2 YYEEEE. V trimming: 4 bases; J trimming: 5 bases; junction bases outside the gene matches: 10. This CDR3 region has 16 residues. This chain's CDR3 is CASSLQGLAGNNEQFF. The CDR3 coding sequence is TGTGCCAGCAGCCTCCAAGGCCTAGCGGGAAACAATGAGCAGTTCTTC. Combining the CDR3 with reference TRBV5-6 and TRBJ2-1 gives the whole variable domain DAGVTQSPTHLIKTRGQQVTLRCSPKSGHDTVSWYQQALGQGPQFIFQYYEEEERQRGNFPDRFSGHQFPNYSSELNVNALLLGDSALYLCASSLQGLAGNNEQFFGPGTRLTVL.

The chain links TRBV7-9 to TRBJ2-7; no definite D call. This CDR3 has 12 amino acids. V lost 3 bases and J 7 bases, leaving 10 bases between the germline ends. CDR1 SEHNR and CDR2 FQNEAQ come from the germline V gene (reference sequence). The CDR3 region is CASSLVYAEQYF. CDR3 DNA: TGTGCCAGCAGCTTGGTATACGCGGAGCAGTACTTC.

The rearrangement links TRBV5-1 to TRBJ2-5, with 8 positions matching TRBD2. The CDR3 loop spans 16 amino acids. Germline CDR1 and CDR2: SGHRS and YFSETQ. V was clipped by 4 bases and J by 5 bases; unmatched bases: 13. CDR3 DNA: TGCGCCAGCAGCCTAACCCAAGGACTAGCAGCCGAGACCCAGTACTTC. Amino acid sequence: CASSLTQGLAAETQYF.

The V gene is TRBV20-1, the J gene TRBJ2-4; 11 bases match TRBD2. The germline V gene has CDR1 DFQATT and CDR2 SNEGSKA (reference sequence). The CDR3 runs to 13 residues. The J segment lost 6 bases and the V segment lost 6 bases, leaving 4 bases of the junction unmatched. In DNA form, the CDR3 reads TGCAGTGCCCCGGGACTAGCGGTAAACATTCAGTACTTC. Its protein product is CSAPGLAVNIQYF.

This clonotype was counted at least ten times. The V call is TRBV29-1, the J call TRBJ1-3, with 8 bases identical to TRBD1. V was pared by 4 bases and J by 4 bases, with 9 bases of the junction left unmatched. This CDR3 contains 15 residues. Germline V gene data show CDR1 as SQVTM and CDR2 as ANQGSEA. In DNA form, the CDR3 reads TGCAGCGTTGGAGTGCAGGGGGCGCAGGGAAACACCATATATTTT. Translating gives CSVGVQGAQGNTIYF. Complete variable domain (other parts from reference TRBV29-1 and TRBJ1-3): SAVISQKPSRDICQRGTSLTIQCQVDSQVTMMFWYRQQPGQSLTLIATANQGSEATYESGFVIDKFPISRPNLTFSTLTVSNMSPEDSSIYLCSVGVQGAQGNTIYFGEGSWLTVV.

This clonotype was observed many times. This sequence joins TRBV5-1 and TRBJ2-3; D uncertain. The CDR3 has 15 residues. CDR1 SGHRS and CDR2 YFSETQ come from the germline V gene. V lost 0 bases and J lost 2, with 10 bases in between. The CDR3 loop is CASSLVRRDTDTQYF. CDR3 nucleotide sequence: TGCGCCAGCAGCTTGGTACGGAGAGACACAGATACGCAGTATTTT. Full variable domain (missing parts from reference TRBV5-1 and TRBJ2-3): KAGVTQTPRYLIKTRGQQVTLSCSPISGHRSVSWYQQTPGQGLQFLFEYFSETQRNKGNFPGRFSGRQFSNSRSEMNVSTLELGDSALYLCASSLVRRDTDTQYFGPGTRLTVL.

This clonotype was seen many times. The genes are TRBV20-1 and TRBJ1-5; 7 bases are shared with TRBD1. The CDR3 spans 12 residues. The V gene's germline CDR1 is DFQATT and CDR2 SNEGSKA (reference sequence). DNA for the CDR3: TGCAGCAGTAGGGGGCTGAATCAGCCCCAGCATTTT. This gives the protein CSSRGLNQPQHF.

CDR3 DNA sequence: TGTGCCAGCAGCCGAAGTGGGACAGGCTCCTATGGCTACACCTTC. Amino acid sequence: CASSRSGTGSYGYTF. V is TRBV12-3 or TRBV12-4 and J is TRBJ1-2, with TRBD1 matching over 8 bases. V lost 6 bases, J lost 4 bases, and 10 bases stayed unmatched. This CDR3 spans 15 amino acids.

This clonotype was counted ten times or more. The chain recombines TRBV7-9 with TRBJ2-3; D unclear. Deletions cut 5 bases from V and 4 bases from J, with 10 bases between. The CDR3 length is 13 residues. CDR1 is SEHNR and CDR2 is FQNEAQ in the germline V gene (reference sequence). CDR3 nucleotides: TGTGCCAGCAGCCGACCCGGGTCAGATACGCAGTATTTT. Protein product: CASSRPGSDTQYF.

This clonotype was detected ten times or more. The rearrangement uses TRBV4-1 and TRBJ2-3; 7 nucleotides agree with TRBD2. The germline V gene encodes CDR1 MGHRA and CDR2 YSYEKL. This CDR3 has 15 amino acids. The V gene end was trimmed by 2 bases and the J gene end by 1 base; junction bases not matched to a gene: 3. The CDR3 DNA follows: TGCGCCAGCAGCCAACTTGGACTAGGCACAGATACGCAGTATTTT. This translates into CASSQLGLGTDTQYF.

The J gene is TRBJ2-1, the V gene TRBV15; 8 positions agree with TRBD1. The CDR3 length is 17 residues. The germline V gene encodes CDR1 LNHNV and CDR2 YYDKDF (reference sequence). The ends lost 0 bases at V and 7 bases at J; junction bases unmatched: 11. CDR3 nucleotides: TGTGCCACCAGCAGAGATGGTGGACAGGGTATTGCGAATGAGCAGTTCTTC. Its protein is CATSRDGGQGIANEQFF.

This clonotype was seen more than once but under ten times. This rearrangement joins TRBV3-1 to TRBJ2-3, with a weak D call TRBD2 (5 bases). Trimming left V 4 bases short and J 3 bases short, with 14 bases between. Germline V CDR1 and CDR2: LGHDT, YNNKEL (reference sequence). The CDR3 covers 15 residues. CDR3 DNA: TGTGCCAGCAGCCTACCGGGAAGGGAGACAGATACGCAGTATTTT. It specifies CASSLPGRETDTQYF.

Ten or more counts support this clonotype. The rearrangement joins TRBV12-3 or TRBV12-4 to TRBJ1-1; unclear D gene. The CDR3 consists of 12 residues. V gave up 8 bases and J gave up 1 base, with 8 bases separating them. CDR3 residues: CASGWRNTEAFF. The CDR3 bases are TGTGCCAGCGGTTGGAGGAACACTGAAGCTTTCTTT.

The CDR3, as DNA: TGCAGCGTTCCTTTGGAGATCCGGGATACGCAGTATTTT. This codes for CSVPLEIRDTQYF. The rearrangement joins TRBV29-1 to TRBJ2-3; no clear D gene. Trimming stripped 5 bases from V and 6 bases from J, with 15 bases between. Germline V gene lookup returns CDR1 SQVTM and CDR2 ANQGSEA. The CDR3 extends over 13 amino acids.

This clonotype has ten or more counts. Here the CDR3 DNA reads TGCGCCAGCGCAGATAGCGGGTCAAGCAATGAGCAGTTCTTC. It specifies CASADSGSSNEQFF. The chain is built from TRBV5-1 and TRBJ2-1; 7 bases agree with TRBD2. Germline V lookup: CDR1 SGHRS, CDR2 YFSETQ. The V segment lost 7 bases and the J segment 6 bases; nucleotides outside the gene matches: 10. The CDR3 is 14 residues long.

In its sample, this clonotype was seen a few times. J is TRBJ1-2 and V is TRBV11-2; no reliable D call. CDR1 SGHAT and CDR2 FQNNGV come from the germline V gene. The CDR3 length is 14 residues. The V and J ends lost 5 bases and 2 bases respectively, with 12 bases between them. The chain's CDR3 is CASSLIQTNYGYTF. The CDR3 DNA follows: TGTGCCAGCAGCCTAATCCAAACGAACTATGGCTACACCTTC.

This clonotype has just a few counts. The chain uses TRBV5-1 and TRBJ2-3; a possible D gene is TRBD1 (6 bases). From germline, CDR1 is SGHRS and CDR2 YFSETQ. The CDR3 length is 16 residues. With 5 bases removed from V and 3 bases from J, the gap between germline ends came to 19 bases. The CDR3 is CASSEGWKGDTDTQYF. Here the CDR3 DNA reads TGCGCCAGCAGTGAAGGTTGGAAGGGGGATACAGATACGCAGTATTTT.

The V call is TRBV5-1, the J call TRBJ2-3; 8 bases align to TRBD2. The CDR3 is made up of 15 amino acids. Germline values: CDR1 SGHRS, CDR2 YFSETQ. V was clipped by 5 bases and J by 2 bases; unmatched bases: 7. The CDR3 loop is CASSSLADPTDTQYF. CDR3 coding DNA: TGCGCCAGCAGTTCACTAGCGGACCCCACAGATACGCAGTATTTT.

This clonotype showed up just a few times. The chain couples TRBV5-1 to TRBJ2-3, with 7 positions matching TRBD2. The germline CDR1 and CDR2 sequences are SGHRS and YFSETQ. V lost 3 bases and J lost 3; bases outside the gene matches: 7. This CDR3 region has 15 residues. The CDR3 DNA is TGCGCCAGCAGCTCCGGCGGGAGTAAGACAGATACGCAGTATTTT. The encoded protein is CASSSGGSKTDTQYF.

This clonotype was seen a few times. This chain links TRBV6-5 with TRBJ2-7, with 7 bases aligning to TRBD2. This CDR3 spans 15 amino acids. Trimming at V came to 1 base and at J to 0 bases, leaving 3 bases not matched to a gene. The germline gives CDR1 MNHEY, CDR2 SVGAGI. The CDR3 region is CASSYFGGGSYEQYF. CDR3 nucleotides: TGTGCCAGCAGTTACTTTGGCGGGGGCTCCTACGAGCAGTACTTC.

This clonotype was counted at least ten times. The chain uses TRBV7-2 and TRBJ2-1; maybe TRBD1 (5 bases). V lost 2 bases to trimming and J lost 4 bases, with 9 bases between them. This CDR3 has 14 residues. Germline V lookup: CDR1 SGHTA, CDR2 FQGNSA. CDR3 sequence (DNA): TGTGCCAGCAGCTTACAGGGCAGGTACAATGAGCAGTTCTTC. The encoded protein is CASSLQGRYNEQFF. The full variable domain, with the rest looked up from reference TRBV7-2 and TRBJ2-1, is GAGVSQSPSNKVTEKGKDVELRCDPISGHTALYWYRQSLGQGLEFLIYFQGNSAPDKSGLPSDRFSAERTGGSVSTLTIQRTQQEDSAVYLCASSLQGRYNEQFFGPGTRLTVL.

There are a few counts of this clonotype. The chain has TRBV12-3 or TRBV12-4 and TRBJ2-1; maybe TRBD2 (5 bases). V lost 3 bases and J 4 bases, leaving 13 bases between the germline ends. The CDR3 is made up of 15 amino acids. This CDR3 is CASSFSGGPYNEQFF. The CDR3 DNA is TGTGCCAGCAGTTTTAGTGGCGGGCCTTACAATGAGCAGTTCTTC.

The CDR3 loop reads CASSLVPPGPSNQPQHF. In DNA form, the CDR3 reads TGTGCCAGCAGTTTAGTTCCCCCAGGCCCCTCTAATCAGCCCCAGCATTTT. This sequence joins TRBV12-3 or TRBV12-4 and TRBJ1-5; D not certain. V was cut by 1 base and J by 4 bases, with 17 bases left in between. This CDR3 has 17 residues.

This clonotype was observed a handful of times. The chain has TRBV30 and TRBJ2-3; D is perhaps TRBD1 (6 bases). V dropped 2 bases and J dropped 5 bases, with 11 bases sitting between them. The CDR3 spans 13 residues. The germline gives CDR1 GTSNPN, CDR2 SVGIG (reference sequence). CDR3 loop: CAWSYRAGDTQYF. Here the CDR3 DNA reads TGTGCCTGGAGTTACAGGGCAGGAGATACGCAGTATTTT. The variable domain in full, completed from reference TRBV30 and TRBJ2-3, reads SQTIHQWPATLVQPVGSPLSLECTVEGTSNPNLYWYRQAAGRGLQLLFYSVGIGQISSEVPQNLSASRPQDRQFILSSKKLLLSDSGFYLCAWSYRAGDTQYFGPGTRLTVL.

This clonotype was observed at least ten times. The CDR3 DNA sequence: TGCAGCGTTGTAGGACAGGGCGTCCCTAACGGTGAAGCTTTCTTT. Protein sequence: CSVVGQGVPNGEAFF. V and J are TRBV29-1 and TRBJ1-1; 8 bases fit TRBD1. The CDR3 spans 15 residues. The ends lost 4 bases at V and 7 bases at J; junction bases unmatched: 14. CDR1 is SQVTM and CDR2 is ANQGSEA in the germline V gene.